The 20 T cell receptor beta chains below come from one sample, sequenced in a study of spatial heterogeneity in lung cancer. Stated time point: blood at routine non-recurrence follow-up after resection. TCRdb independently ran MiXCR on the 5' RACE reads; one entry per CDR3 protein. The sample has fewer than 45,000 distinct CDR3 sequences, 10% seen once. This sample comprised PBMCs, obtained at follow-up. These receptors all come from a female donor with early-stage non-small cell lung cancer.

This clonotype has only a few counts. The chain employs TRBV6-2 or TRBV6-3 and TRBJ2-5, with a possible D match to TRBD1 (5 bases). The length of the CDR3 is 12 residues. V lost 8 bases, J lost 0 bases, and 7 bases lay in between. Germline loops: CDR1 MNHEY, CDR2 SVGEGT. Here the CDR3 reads CASGAYQETQYF. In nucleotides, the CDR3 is TGTGCCAGCGGGGCCTACCAAGAGACCCAGTACTTC.

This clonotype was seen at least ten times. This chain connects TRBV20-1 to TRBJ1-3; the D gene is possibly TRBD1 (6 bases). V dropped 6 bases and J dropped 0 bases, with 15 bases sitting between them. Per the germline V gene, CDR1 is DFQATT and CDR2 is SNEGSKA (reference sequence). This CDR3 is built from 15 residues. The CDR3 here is CSARAGASSGNTIYF. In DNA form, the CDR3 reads TGCAGTGCCCGGGCGGGGGCGAGCTCTGGAAACACCATATATTTT.

CDR3 sequence (DNA): TGCAGTGCTTCCCATGCGGGGGTTCCCGGTAATGAGCAGTTCTTC. This gives the protein CSASHAGVPGNEQFF. The gene calls are TRBV20-1 and TRBJ2-1, with 7 bases matching TRBD2. The CDR3 runs 15 residues. The V segment lost 5 bases and the J segment 7 bases; nucleotides outside the gene matches: 14. From germline, CDR1 is DFQATT and CDR2 SNEGSKA (reference sequence).

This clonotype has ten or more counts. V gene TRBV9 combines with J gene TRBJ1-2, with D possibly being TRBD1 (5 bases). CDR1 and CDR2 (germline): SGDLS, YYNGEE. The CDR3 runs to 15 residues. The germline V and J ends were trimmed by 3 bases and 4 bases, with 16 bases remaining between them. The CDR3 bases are TGTGCCAGCAGCGGACGACAGAGGACTAGCTATGGCTACACCTTC. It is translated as CASSGRQRTSYGYTF.

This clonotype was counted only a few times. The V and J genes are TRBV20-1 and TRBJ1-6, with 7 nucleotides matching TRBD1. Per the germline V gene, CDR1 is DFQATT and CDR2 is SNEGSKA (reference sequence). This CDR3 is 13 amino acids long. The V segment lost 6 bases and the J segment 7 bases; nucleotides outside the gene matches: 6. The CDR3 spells CSAETGSNSPLHF. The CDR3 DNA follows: TGCAGTGCGGAGACAGGGTCCAATTCACCCCTCCACTTT.

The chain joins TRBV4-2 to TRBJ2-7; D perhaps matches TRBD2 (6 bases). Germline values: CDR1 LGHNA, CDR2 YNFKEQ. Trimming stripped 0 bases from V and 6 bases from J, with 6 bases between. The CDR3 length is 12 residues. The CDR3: CASSQDSGEQYF. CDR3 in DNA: TGTGCCAGCAGCCAAGATAGCGGCGAGCAGTACTTC.

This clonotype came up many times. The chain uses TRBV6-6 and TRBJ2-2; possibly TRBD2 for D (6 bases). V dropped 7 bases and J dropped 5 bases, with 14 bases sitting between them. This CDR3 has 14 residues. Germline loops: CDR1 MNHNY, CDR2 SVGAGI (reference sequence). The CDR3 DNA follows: TGTGCCAGCAAACTACGGGAGTCAACCGGGGAGCTGTTTTTT. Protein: CASKLRESTGELFF.

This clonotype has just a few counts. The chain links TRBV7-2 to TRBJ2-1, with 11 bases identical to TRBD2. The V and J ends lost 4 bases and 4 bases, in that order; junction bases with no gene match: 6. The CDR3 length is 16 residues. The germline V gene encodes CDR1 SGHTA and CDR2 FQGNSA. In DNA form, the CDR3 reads TGTGCCAGCAGCTACGGGACTAGCGGCCCTTACAATGAGCAGTTCTTC. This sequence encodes CASSYGTSGPYNEQFF.

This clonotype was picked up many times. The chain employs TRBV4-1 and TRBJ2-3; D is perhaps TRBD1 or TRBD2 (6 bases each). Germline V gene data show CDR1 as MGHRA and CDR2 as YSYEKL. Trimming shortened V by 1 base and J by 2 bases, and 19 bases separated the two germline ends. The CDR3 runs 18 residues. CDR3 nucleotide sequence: TGCGCCAGCAGCCAAGTCCGATCCAGGGGAGGTGACACAGATACGCAGTATTTT. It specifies CASSQVRSRGGDTDTQYF.

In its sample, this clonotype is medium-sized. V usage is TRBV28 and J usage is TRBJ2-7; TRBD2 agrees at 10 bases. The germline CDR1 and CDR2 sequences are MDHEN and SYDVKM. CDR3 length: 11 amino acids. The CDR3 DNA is TGTGTTAGCGGGGGGCTGTACGAGCAGTACTTC. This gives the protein CVSGGLYEQYF.

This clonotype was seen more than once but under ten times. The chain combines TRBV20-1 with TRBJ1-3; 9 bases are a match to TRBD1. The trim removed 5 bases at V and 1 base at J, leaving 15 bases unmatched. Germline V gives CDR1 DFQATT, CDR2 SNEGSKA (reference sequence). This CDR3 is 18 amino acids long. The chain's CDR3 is CSASYRDRVTFSGNTIYF. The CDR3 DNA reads TGCAGTGCTTCTTACCGGGACAGGGTAACATTTTCTGGAAACACCATATATTTT.

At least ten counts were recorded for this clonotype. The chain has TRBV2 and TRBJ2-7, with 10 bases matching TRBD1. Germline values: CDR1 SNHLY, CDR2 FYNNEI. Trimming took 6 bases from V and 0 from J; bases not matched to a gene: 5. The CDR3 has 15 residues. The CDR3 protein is CASSKGQGSSYEQYF. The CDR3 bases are TGTGCCAGCAGCAAGGGACAGGGGAGCTCCTACGAGCAGTACTTC. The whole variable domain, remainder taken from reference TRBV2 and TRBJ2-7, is EPEVTQTPSHQVTQMGQEVILRCVPISNHLYFYWYRQILGQKVEFLVSFYNNEISEKSEIFDDQFSVERPDGSNFTLKIRSTKLEDSAMYFCASSKGQGSSYEQYFGPGTRLTVT.

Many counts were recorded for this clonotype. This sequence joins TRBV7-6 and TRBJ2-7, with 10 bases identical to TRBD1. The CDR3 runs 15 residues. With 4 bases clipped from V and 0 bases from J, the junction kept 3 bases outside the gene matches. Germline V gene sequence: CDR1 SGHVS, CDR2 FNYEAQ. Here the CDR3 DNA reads TGTGCCAGCAGCTCCGGGACAGGGGTCTCCTACGAGCAGTACTTC. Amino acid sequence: CASSSGTGVSYEQYF.

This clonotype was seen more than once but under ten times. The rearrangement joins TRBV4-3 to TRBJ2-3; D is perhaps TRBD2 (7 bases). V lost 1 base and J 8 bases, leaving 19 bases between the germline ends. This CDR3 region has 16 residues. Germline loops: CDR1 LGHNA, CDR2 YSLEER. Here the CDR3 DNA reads TGCGCCAGCAGCCAAGGCGTGGGGGGGCTTGTGGGTACGCAGTATTTT. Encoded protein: CASSQGVGGLVGTQYF.

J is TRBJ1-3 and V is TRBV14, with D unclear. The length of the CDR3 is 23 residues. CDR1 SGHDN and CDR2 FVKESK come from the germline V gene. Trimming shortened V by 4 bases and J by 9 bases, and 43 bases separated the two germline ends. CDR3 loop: CASSRAWGVGRPHQQWTGGTIYF. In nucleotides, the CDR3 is TGTGCCAGCAGCCGCGCATGGGGTGTTGGCCGACCACACCAACAGTGGACCGGAGGCACCATATATTTT.

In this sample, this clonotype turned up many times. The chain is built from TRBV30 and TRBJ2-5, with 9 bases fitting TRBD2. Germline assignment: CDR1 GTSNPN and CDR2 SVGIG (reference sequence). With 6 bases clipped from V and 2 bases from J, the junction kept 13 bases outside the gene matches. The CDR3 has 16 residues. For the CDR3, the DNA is TGTGCCTGCCAACCAGCGGGGGGCACTAAACAAGAGACCCAGTACTTC. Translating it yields CACQPAGGTKQETQYF.

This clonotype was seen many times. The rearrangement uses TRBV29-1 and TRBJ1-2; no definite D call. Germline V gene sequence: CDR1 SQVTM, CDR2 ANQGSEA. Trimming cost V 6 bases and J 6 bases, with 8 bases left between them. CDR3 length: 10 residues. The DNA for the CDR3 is TGCAGCGTGGGCCACAATGGCTACACCTTC. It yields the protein CSVGHNGYTF.

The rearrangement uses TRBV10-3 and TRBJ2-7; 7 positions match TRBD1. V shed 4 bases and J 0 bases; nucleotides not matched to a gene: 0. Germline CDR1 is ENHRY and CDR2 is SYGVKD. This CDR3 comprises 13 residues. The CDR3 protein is CAISGTGSYEQYF. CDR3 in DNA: TGTGCCATCAGTGGGACAGGCTCCTACGAGCAGTACTTC.

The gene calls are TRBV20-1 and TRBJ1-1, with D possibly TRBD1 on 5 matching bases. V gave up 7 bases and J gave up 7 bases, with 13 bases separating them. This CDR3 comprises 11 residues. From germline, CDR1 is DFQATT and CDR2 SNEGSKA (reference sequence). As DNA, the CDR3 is TGCAGTGGTATCCGACAGAATGAAGCTTTCTTT. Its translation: CSGIRQNEAFF.

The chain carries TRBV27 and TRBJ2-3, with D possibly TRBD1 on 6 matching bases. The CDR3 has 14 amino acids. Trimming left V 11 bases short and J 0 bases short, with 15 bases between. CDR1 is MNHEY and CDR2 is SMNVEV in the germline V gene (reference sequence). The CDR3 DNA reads TGTGCCGCCTCGGGGCAGGGGAGCACAGATACGCAGTATTTT. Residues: CAASGQGSTDTQYF.